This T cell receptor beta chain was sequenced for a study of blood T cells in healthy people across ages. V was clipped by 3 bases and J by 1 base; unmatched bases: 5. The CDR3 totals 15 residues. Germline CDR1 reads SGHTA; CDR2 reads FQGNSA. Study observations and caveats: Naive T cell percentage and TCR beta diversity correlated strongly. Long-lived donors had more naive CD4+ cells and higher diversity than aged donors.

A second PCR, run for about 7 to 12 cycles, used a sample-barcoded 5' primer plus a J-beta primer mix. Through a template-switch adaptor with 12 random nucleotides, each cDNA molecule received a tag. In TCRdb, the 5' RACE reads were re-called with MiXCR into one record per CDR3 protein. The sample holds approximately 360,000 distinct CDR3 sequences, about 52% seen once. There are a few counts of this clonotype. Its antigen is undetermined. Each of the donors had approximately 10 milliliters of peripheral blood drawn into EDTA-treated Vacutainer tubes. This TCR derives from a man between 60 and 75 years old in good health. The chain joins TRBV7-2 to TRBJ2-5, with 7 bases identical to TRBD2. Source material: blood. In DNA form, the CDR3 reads TGTGCCAGCAGCTTCGGCGGGAGAGTCCAAGAGACCCAGTACTTC. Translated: CASSFGGRVQETQYF.